Described below is a single TCR beta chain sequence and its context. What it recognizes is unknown. The data were obtained in a study of identical twins. Study observations and caveats: Out-of-frame alpha sequences common to twins were enriched for low generation probability. Cord blood beta clonotypes that were abundant carried fewer insertions, and memory repertoires showed no such trend. It was possible that invariant MAIT and iNKT cells partly confounded the zero-insertion analyses. The same donors were not followed; conclusions instead depended on cross-sectional statistical analysis.

Germline trimming cut 4 bases from V and 2 bases from J; bases unmatched to any gene: 11. CDR3 length: 17 amino acids. The V gene's germline CDR1 is MNHEY and CDR2 SVGAGI. MiXCR was run by TCRdb on the 5' RACE reads, yielding one entry per CDR3 protein. The repertoire has approximately 600,000 distinct CDR3 sequences, nearly 10% of them found once; the top ten carry around 3.1%. These data also formed part of another study, on yellow fever vaccine responses in identical twins.

The sequenced sample consisted of PBMCs. V usage is TRBV6-5 and J usage is TRBJ2-5; 9 bases fit TRBD2. This TCR was recovered from a woman between 18 and 29 years old in good health. CDR3 in amino acids: CASSSTWLAGLQETQYF. The CDR3 DNA reads TGTGCCAGCAGTTCCACGTGGCTAGCGGGATTACAAGAGACCCAGTACTTC.